A selection of T cell receptor beta chains follows, all from one sample in a study of blood T cell repertoires in COVID-19. Clones were read by immunoSEQ multiplex PCR, and TCRdb kept only the in-frame ones, dropping some. The sample shows about 360,000 clones, roughly 80% of them seen only once. The source material was peripheral blood. Receptors originate from a human donor with acute or convalescent COVID-19. The donor label of this sample is uncertain. Both conserved end residues are part of each CDR3. The order of the fields is clone size, D gene, V gene, J gene, CDR3 protein, CDR3 DNA. The D gene is left open where the match is weak. Rows may omit the clone size; those that give it use once, few, many or a size class.

.,TRBD1,TRBV4-1,TRBJ1-2,CASSHRTGGDYGYTF,TGCGCCAGCAGCCACCGGACAGGGGGTGATTATGGCTACACCTTC
.,TRBD2,TRBV4-1,TRBJ2-2,CASSQGPSGGAGELFF,TGCGCCAGCAGCCAAGGTCCTAGCGGGGGGGCCGGGGAGCTGTTTTTT
.,TRBD2,TRBV5-4,TRBJ2-1,CASSSASGRAEQFF,TGTGCCAGCAGCTCGGCTAGCGGGAGGGCGGAGCAGTTCTTC
.,TRBD1,TRBV6-5,TRBJ1-2,CASSPQTGSYGYTF,TGTGCCAGCAGTCCTCAGACAGGGTCCTATGGCTACACCTTC
.,TRBD1,TRBV30,TRBJ1-5,CAWRADRGVNQPQHF,TGTGCCTGGAGGGCCGACAGGGGCGTCAATCAGCCCCAGCATTTT
.,TRBD1,TRBV30,TRBJ1-1,CAWSEQGYGGAFF,TGTGCCTGGAGTGAACAGGGGTATGGCGGAGCTTTCTTT
once,.,TRBV14,TRBJ2-7,CASSSFAGLGYEQYF,TGTGCCAGCAGCTCATTTGCGGGGTTAGGCTACGAGCAGTACTTC
.,.,TRBV28,TRBJ1-5,CASTGGGLSNQPQHF,TGTGCCAGCACTGGGGGGGGCCTCTCCAATCAGCCCCAGCATTTT
.,TRBD1,TRBV7-9,TRBJ2-2,CASRVGAGGRNTGELFF,TGTGCCAGCAGGGTCGGGGCAGGGGGAAGAAACACCGGGGAGCTGTTTTTT
.,TRBD2,TRBV7-6,TRBJ2-7,CASSVGTTYEQYF,TGTGCCAGCAGCGTCGGGACTACCTACGAGCAGTACTTC
.,.,TRBV5-1,TRBJ1-1,CASSLVGGNTEAFF,TGCGCCAGCAGCTTGGTTGGAGGGAACACTGAAGCTTTCTTT
.,.,TRBV2,TRBJ2-4,CASSEGGDIQYF,TGTGCCAGCAGTGAGGGGGGAGACATTCAGTACTTC
.,.,TRBV11-2,TRBJ2-3,CASSLGPLGASTDTQYF,TGTGCCAGCAGCTTAGGTCCTCTAGGCGCTAGCACAGATACGCAGTATTTT
.,.,TRBV4-2,TRBJ1-5,CASSQDQMVIQPQHF,TGTGCCAGCAGCCAAGATCAGATGGTTATTCAGCCCCAGCATTTT
.,.,TRBV11-2,TRBJ2-5,CASGGYQETQYF,TGTGCCAGCGGGGGGTACCAAGAGACCCAGTACTTC
.,.,TRBV19,TRBJ1-2,CASSPAYGIGYTF,TGTGCCAGTAGTCCCGCTTACGGTATTGGCTACACCTTC
.,.,TRBV5-4,TRBJ1-2,CASSNTNYGYTF,TGTGCCAGCAGTAATACTAACTATGGCTACACCTTC
.,TRBD2,TRBV5-1,TRBJ2-5,CASSLPGGGETQYF,TGCGCCAGCAGCCTACCTGGGGGGGGAGAGACCCAGTACTTC
few,.,TRBV7-9,TRBJ1-1,CASSLAAGSGEAFF,TGTGCCAGCAGCTTAGCGGCAGGGTCGGGTGAAGCTTTCTTT
.,.,TRBV6-5,TRBJ1-6,CASREGVQATPLHF,TGTGCCAGCAGAGAGGGGGTACAGGCGACACCCCTCCACTTT
.,.,TRBV3-1/TRBV3-2,TRBJ2-5,CASSSRVGVASQYF,TGTGCCAGCAGCTCCCGGGTCGGGGTGGCTTCCCAGTACTTC
.,TRBD1,TRBV3-1/TRBV3-2,TRBJ1-1,CASILEPGQGPRARSTTEAFF,TGTGCCAGCATCCTCGAACCGGGACAGGGGCCCCGAGCGAGGTCGACAACTGAAGCTTTCTTT
once,TRBD1,TRBV6-5,TRBJ1-2,CASSYRQGARGGYTF,TGTGCCAGCAGTTATCGACAGGGGGCAAGGGGAGGCTACACCTTC
.,TRBD1,TRBV7-2,TRBJ1-6,CASSRTGGFLNSPLHF,TGTGCCAGCAGCCGGACAGGGGGCTTTCTGAATTCACCCCTCCACTTT
.,TRBD1,TRBV7-8,TRBJ1-6,CASSSPKGAINSPLHF,TGTGCCAGCAGCTCCCCCAAGGGGGCGATTAATTCACCCCTCCACTTT
.,.,TRBV5-1,TRBJ1-1,CASSLAGSSEAFF,TGCGCCAGCAGCTTGGCCGGGAGTTCTGAAGCTTTCTTT
once,TRBD1,TRBV28,TRBJ1-2,CASSVRPGTGEYGYTF,TGTGCCAGCAGTGTAAGACCCGGGACAGGGGAATATGGCTACACCTTC
.,.,TRBV18,TRBJ2-7,CASSPELQGTGYEQYF,TGTGCCAGCTCACCAGAACTCCAGGGGACGGGCTACGAGCAGTACTTC
.,.,TRBV3-1/TRBV3-2,TRBJ2-1,CASSRTAGNEQFF,TGTGCCAGCAGTCGGACAGCCGGCAATGAGCAGTTCTTC
.,.,TRBV7-9,TRBJ1-1,CASSLGQENTEAFF,TGTGCCAGCAGCTTAGGACAGGAGAACACTGAAGCTTTCTTT
.,TRBD2,TRBV18,TRBJ2-3,CASSSLGTSGTDTQYF,TGTGCCAGCTCATCCCTCGGGACTAGCGGCACAGATACGCAGTATTTT
.,TRBD1,TRBV28,TRBJ2-7,CASSPQGQVTSEQYF,TGTGCCAGCAGTCCCCAGGGACAGGTAACCTCCGAGCAGTACTTC
.,TRBD2,TRBV9,TRBJ2-1,CASSATLAGPYNEQFF,TGTGCCAGCAGCGCCACACTAGCGGGACCCTACAATGAGCAGTTCTTC
few,.,TRBV7-9,TRBJ1-3,CASSSTGNTIYF,TGTGCCAGCAGCTCCACTGGAAACACCATATATTTT
.,TRBD1,TRBV19,TRBJ1-4,CASKSQGVANEKLFF,TGTGCCAGTAAATCACAGGGGGTAGCTAATGAAAAACTGTTTTTT
.,.,TRBV19,TRBJ1-5,CASRAPGGAWQPQHF,TGTGCCAGTAGGGCCCCTGGAGGGGCCTGGCAGCCCCAGCATTTT